These 5 T cell receptor beta chains originate from one sample sequenced in a study of neoadjuvant anti-PD-1 for oral cavity cancer. Assay used: immunoSEQ multiplex PCR; TCRdb lists only in-frame clones, some missing. The table includes about 15,000 clones, 55% to 85% detected once. Sample: PBMCs, taken before nivolumab (anti-PD-1) treatment. The receptors shown here come from a person aged 35 to 85 with oral cavity squamous cell carcinoma.

The chain uses TRBV5-6 and TRBJ2-7; D ambiguous. Trimming removed 0 bases from V and 3 bases from J, with 4 bases in between. CDR1 and CDR2 from the germline V gene are SGHDT and YYEEEE. The CDR3 has 12 amino acids. CDR3 DNA: TGTGCCAGCAGCTTGGGAGGCTACGAGCAGTACTTC. Translated: CASSLGGYEQYF.

This clone was recorded a few times. The rearrangement links TRBV28 to TRBJ2-1; 11 bases match TRBD2. Trimming cost V 4 bases and J 9 bases; bases outside gene matches: 8. CDR3 length: 15 residues. Per the germline V gene, CDR1 is MDHEN and CDR2 is SYDVKM. The CDR3 DNA reads as TGTGCCAGCAGTTCCTCGGGACTAGCGGTGTCTGAGCAGTTCTTC. As protein: CASSSSGLAVSEQFF.

The CDR3 region is CARSFMYGYTF. The CDR3 DNA follows: TGTGCCAGAAGCTTTATGTACGGCTACACCTTC. The rearrangement uses TRBV5-3 and TRBJ1-2; no clear D gene. TRBV5-3 is an ORF, with its function uncertain. Trimming took off 2 bases at V and 8 bases at J, with 7 bases between the two ends. CDR3 length: 11 residues.

The chain links TRBV5-8 to TRBJ1-5; possible D gene TRBD1, 6 bases. V was cut by 4 bases and J by 3 bases, with 11 bases left in between. CDR1 is SGHTS and CDR2 is YDEGEE in the germline V gene. The CDR3 runs to 14 residues. The CDR3 DNA is TGTGCCAGCAGCGGTCGGGACACCAATCAGCCCCAGCATTTT. Protein: CASSGRDTNQPQHF.

The chain employs TRBV10-1 and TRBJ2-2, with D possibly matching TRBD2 (5 bases). The CDR3 contains 13 residues. Trimming shortened V by 7 bases and J by 2 bases, and 8 bases separated the two germline ends. The V gene's germline CDR1 is WNHNN and CDR2 SYGVQD (reference sequence). The CDR3 sequence is CASMAGNTGELFF. The CDR3, as DNA: TGCGCCAGCATGGCGGGTAACACCGGGGAGCTGTTTTTT.